This TCR beta chain is drawn from a study of T cell responses to AZD1222 COVID-19 vaccine. Study-wide points: There were mostly white British donors and more females than males, and clonal diversity was possibly underestimated. Without day 14 samples, only post-peak T cell repertoires were studied. Reportedly, nearly half of unique spike TCRs recognized epitopes outside B.1.351/B.1.1.7 mutations. Spike-specific TCRs gained breadth and depth after people received two AZD1222 doses.

TCRdb's copy holds only in-frame clones and misses some; the assay was immunoSEQ multiplex PCR. Of about 89,000 clones listed, 75% to 90% are singletons. About this clone: Its target is unknown.

Specimen: peripheral blood, collected 28 days after the second AZD1222 dose. This sequence was found in an adult who received the AZD1222 COVID-19 vaccine.

The CDR3, as DNA: TGCGCCAGCAGCTCGTCAGGACAGGGCTACAATGAGCAGTTCTTC. Translated: CASSSSGQGYNEQFF. This chain joins TRBV5-1 and TRBJ2-1; the match to TRBD1 covers 8 bases. The junction had 5 bases not matched to a gene; V was cut back by 3 bases and J by 3 bases. CDR3 length: 15 amino acids. Per the germline V gene, CDR1 is SGHRS and CDR2 is YFSETQ.